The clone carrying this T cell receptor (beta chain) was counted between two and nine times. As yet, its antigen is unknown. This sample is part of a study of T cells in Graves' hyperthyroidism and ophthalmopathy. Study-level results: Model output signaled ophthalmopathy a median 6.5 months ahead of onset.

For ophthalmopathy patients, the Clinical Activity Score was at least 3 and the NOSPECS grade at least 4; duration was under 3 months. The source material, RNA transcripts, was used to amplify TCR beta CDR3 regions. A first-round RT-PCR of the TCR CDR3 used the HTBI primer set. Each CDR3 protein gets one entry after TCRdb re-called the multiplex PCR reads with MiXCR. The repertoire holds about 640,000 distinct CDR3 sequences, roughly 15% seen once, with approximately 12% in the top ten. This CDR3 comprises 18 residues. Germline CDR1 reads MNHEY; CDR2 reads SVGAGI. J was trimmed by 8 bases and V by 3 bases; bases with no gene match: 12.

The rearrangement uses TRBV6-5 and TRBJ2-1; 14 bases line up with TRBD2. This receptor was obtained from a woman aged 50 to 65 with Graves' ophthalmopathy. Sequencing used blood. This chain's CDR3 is CASSYGLAGGIAYDEQFF. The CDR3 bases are TGTGCCAGCAGTTATGGACTAGCGGGAGGAATCGCATACGATGAGCAGTTCTTC.